The rows below give T cell receptor beta chains drawn from one sample of a study of blood T cell repertoires in COVID-19. The repertoire was sequenced with immunoSEQ multiplex PCR; TCRdb's copy has only in-frame clones and lacks some. The data contain 300,000 to 500,000 clones, roughly 88% of them singletons. Sequenced input: PBMCs or T cells enriched from blood (not recorded which). The receptors were sampled from a woman aged 25-40 years with acute COVID-19. Both conserved end residues are part of each CDR3. The D gene is left open where the match is weak. Only part of the rows carry a size: once, few, many, or a class if the clone is expanded.

D	length	V	size	J	CDR3	DNA
-	14	TRBV7-8	-	TRBJ2-7	CASSLSRPSYEQYF	TGTGCCAGCAGCTTAAGCAGGCCCTCCTACGAGCAGTACTTC
-	15	TRBV11-3	-	TRBJ2-1	CASSLEAGAYNEQFF	TGTGCCAGCAGCCTCGAGGCGGGGGCGTACAATGAGCAGTTCTTC
-	14	TRBV7-9	-	TRBJ1-2	CASSLQGSGYGYTF	TGTGCCAGCAGCCTCCAGGGCTCCGGCTATGGCTACACCTTC
TRBD1	14	TRBV3-1/TRBV3-2	-	TRBJ1-1	CASSQTGGVAEAFF	TGTGCCAGCAGCCAGACAGGGGGCGTCGCTGAAGCTTTCTTT
TRBD1	15	TRBV28	-	TRBJ1-5	CASSSQQGGPQPQHF	TGTGCCAGCAGTTCACAACAGGGGGGGCCTCAGCCCCAGCATTTT
-	14	TRBV19	once	TRBJ1-6	CASTLGGPNSPLHF	TGTGCCAGTACCCTTGGAGGCCCCAATTCACCCCTCCACTTT
-	12	TRBV6-6	-	TRBJ1-2	CASSRRDYGYTF	TGTGCCAGCAGTCGGAGGGACTATGGCTACACCTTC
-	13	TRBV28	-	TRBJ1-2	CASSPERYYGYTF	TGTGCCAGCAGTCCCGAACGGTACTATGGCTACACCTTC
-	15	TRBV6-4	-	TRBJ1-1	CASRRVSSVNTEAFF	TGTGCCAGCAGGCGGGTATCCTCTGTGAACACTGAAGCTTTCTTT
TRBD2	15	TRBV19	once	TRBJ2-3	CASSDSGWSTDTQYF	TGTGCCAGTAGTGATAGCGGGTGGAGCACAGATACGCAGTATTTT
TRBD1	16	TRBV6-6	-	TRBJ1-6	CASSRQGSSYNSPLHF	TGTGCCAGCAGTCGACAGGGGAGCTCCTATAATTCACCCCTCCACTTT
TRBD1	12	TRBV7-3	-	TRBJ2-1	CASSPQTGRQFF	TGTGCCAGCAGCCCTCAGACAGGGAGGCAGTTCTTC
TRBD1	15	TRBV6-5	-	TRBJ2-3	CASRPTGATTDTQYF	TGTGCCAGCAGACCTACAGGGGCGACAACAGATACGCAGTATTTT
TRBD1	14	TRBV6-2/TRBV6-3	-	TRBJ2-7	CASSYAGGRPEQYF	TGTGCCAGCAGTTACGCAGGGGGCAGACCCGAGCAGTACTTC
TRBD1	15	TRBV5-1	-	TRBJ1-4	CASSDRTGANEKLFF	TGCGCCAGCAGCGACAGGACAGGGGCAAATGAAAAACTGTTTTTT
-	15	TRBV6-5	once	TRBJ2-7	CASSSLRDSSYEQYF	TGTGCCAGCAGTTCGCTCCGGGACTCTTCCTACGAGCAGTACTTC
TRBD1	13	TRBV24-1	-	TRBJ1-2	CATRGTGEYGYTF	TGTGCCACCAGAGGGACAGGGGAGTATGGCTACACCTTC
-	14	TRBV7-3	-	TRBJ2-2	CASRAGANTGELFF	TGTGCCAGCCGGGCGGGGGCCAACACCGGGGAGCTGTTTTTT
TRBD2	15	TRBV7-9	-	TRBJ2-3	CASSFSSGGTDTQYF	TGTGCCAGCAGCTTTTCTAGCGGGGGCACAGATACGCAGTATTTT
-	14	TRBV7-9	once	TRBJ1-1	CASSLLREGTEAFF	TGTGCCAGCAGCTTACTGAGGGAAGGTACTGAAGCTTTCTTT
TRBD1	15	TRBV3-1/TRBV3-2	-	TRBJ1-1	CASRQGPGSGTEAFF	TGTGCCAGCCGACAGGGCCCCGGCAGCGGCACTGAAGCTTTCTTT
-	15	TRBV19	-	TRBJ2-7	CASRGTPRLVGEQYF	TGTGCCAGTCGAGGGACTCCCCGTTTAGTGGGAGAGCAGTACTTC
TRBD1	15	TRBV6-1	-	TRBJ1-6	CASSEDRGANSPLHF	TGTGCCAGCAGTGAAGACAGGGGAGCGAATTCACCCCTCCACTTT
-	15	TRBV2	-	TRBJ2-7	CASSETRSRGYEQYF	TGTGCCAGCAGTGAAACCCGGAGCAGGGGCTACGAGCAGTACTTC
TRBD1	14	TRBV24-1	-	TRBJ2-1	CATSERTGGKVQFF	TGTGCCACCAGTGAGCGGACAGGGGGCAAGGTGCAGTTCTTC
TRBD1	12	TRBV5-5	-	TRBJ2-7	CASSWTGGEQYF	TGTGCCAGCAGCTGGACAGGCGGCGAGCAGTACTTC
TRBD1	16	TRBV19	-	TRBJ1-1	CASSIAWGQTNTEAFF	TGTGCCAGTAGTATAGCGTGGGGACAGACGAACACTGAAGCTTTCTTT
TRBD1	15	TRBV2	once	TRBJ1-4	CASRIRTGANEKLFF	TGTGCCAGCAGAATACGAACAGGGGCTAATGAAAAACTGTTTTTT
TRBD1	16	TRBV29-1	-	TRBJ1-1	CSVEQAGGAMNTEAFF	TGCAGCGTTGAACAGGCAGGGGGCGCCATGAACACTGAAGCTTTCTTT
-	14	TRBV5-1	-	TRBJ1-4	CASRREANNEKLFF	TGCGCCAGCAGACGTGAGGCGAATAATGAAAAACTGTTTTTT
-	16	TRBV4-2	-	TRBJ2-3	CASSTRGGDSADTQYF	TGTGCCAGCAGCACCCGAGGGGGGGACTCCGCCGATACGCAGTATTTT
TRBD2	15	TRBV4-3	-	TRBJ2-7	CASSQVIGLGYEQYF	TGCGCCAGCAGCCAAGTTATCGGACTAGGTTACGAGCAGTACTTC